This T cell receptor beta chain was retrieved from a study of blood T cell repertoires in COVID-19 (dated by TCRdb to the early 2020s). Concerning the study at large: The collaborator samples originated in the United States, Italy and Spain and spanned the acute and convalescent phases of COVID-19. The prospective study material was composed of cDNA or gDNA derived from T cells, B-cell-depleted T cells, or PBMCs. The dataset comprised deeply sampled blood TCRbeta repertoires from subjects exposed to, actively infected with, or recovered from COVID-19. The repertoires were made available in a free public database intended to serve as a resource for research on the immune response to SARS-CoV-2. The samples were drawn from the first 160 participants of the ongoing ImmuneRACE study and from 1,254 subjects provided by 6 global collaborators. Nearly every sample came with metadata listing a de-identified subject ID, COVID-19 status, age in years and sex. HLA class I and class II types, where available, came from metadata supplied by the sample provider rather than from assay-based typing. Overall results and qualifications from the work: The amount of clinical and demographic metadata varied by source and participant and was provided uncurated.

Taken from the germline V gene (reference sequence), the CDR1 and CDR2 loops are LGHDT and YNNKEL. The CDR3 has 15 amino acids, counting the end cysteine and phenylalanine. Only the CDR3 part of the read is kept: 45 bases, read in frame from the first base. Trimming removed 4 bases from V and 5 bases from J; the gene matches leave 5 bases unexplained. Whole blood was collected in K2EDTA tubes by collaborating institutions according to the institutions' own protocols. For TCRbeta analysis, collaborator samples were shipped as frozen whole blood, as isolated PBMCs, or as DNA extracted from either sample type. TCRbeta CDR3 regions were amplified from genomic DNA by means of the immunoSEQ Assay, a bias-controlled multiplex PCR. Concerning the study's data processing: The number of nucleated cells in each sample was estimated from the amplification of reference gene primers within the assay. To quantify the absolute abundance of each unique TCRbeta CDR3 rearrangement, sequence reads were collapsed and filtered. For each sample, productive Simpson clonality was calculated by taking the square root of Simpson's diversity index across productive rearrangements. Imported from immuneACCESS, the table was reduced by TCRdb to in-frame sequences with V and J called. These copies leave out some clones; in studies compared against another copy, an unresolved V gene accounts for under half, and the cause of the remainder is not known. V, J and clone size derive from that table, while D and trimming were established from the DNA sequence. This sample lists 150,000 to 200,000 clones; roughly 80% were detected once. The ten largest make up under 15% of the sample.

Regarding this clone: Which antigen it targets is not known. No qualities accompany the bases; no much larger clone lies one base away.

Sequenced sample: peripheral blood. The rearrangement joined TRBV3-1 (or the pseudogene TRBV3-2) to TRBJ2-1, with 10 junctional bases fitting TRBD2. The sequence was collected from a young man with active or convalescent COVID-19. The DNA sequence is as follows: TGTGCCAGCAGCCTCGGGACTAGCGAAGACAATGAGCAGTTCTTC. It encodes CASSLGTSEDNEQFF.